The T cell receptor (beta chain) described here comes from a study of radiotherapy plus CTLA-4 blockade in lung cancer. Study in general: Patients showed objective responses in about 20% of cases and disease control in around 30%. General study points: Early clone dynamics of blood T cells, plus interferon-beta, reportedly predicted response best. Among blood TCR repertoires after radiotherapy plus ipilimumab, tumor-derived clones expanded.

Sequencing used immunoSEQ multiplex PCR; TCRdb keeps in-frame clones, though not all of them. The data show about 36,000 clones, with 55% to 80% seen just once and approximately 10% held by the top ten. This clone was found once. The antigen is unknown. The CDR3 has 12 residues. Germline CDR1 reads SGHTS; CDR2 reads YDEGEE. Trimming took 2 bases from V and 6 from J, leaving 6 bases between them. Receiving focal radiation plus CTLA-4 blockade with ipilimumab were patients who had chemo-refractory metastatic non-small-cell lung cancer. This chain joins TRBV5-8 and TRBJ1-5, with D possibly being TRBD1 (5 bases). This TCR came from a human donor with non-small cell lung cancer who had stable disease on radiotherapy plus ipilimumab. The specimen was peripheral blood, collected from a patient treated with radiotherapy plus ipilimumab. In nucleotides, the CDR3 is TGTGCCAGCAGCTTAAGGGGTCAGCCCCAGCATTTT. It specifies CASSLRGQPQHF.